Sequencing of this TCR beta chain was carried out in a study of blood T cell repertoires in COVID-19 (dated by TCRdb to between 2020 and 2021). For context, the study as a whole: The collaborator samples originated in the United States, Italy and Spain and spanned the acute and convalescent phases of COVID-19. A freely available public database, intended as a resource for researchers studying the immune response to SARS-CoV-2, is where the repertoires were released. The material from the prospective study consisted of cDNA or gDNA derived from T cells, B-cell-depleted T cells, or PBMCs. Samples were obtained from the ongoing ImmuneRACE study (first 160 participants) and from about 1,300 subjects provided by 6 global collaborators. Nearly every sample came with metadata listing a de-identified subject ID, COVID-19 status, age in years and sex. Where available, HLA class I and class II types were obtained from metadata supplied by the sample provider rather than from assay-based typing. Deeply sampled blood TCRbeta repertoires from subjects exposed to, actively infected with, or recovered from COVID-19 were included in the dataset.

TCRbeta CDR3 regions were amplified from genomic DNA using the immunoSEQ Assay, a bias-controlled multiplex PCR. In the original analysis: The number of nucleated cells in each sample was estimated from the amplification of reference gene primers within the assay. To quantify the absolute abundance of each unique TCRbeta CDR3 rearrangement, sequence reads were collapsed and filtered. Productive Simpson clonality was computed per sample as the square root of Simpson's diversity index over productive rearrangements. TCRdb re-hosts the immuneACCESS table, in-frame sequences only. Its copies lack some clones; in the studies checked, an unresolved V gene accounts for under half of them, and the cause for the rest is not known. V and J calls plus clone size are reproduced from that table; the DNA served to infer D and trimming. This sample holds 110,000 or so clones; 70% to 90% were observed only once. The ten largest make up over 4% of the sample.

On the study overall, not on this receptor specifically: How much clinical and demographic metadata was included differed by source and by participant, and the metadata was provided uncurated.

Whole blood was collected in K2EDTA tubes by collaborating institutions according to the institutions' own protocols. For TCRbeta analysis, collaborators shipped samples in one of three forms: frozen whole blood, isolated PBMCs, or DNA extracted from either of those sample types. Germline trimming amounts to 6 bases on V and 7 bases on J, with 7 as the count of junction bases outside the gene matches. The CDR3 runs 13 amino acids, cysteine and phenylalanine included. Of the read, only the CDR3 DNA is kept; its 39 bases are in frame from base 1. CDR1 and CDR2 (MNHEY, SVGAGI) derive from the germline V gene. A note on this clone: This clone's antigen is unknown. Within one base of it there is no much larger clone, and no base qualities were kept.

Input material: peripheral blood. The receptor was derived from a woman aged 45-65 years with acute or convalescent COVID-19. The chain was built from TRBV6-5 and TRBJ1-1; TRBD1 lines up with 8 middle nucleotides. The CDR3 reads as follows: CASSDRGGSEAFF. The DNA is as follows: TGTGCCAGCAGCGACAGGGGAGGGAGTGAAGCTTTCTTT.